This entry lists 25 T cell receptor beta chains sequenced from one sample in a study of blood T cell repertoires in COVID-19. TCRdb's copy holds only in-frame clones and misses some; the assay was immunoSEQ multiplex PCR. The sample lists tens of thousands of clones; about 85% were seen once. Sequences were obtained from peripheral blood. These TCRs come from a male donor with acute or convalescent COVID-19.

The rearrangement links TRBV29-1 to TRBJ2-1, with TRBD2 matching over 8 bases. There are 16 residues in the CDR3. J lost 12 bases, V lost 0 bases, and 16 bases had no gene match. The germline CDR1 and CDR2 sequences are SQVTM and ANQGSEA. The CDR3 DNA sequence: TGCAGCGTTGAAGATCTGCGGGGGGCTCCTACAATGAGGCAGTTCTTC. Its protein is CSVEDLRGAPTMRQFF.

The rearrangement links TRBV5-1 to TRBJ2-2; D may be TRBD2 (6 bases). V shed 5 bases and J shed 8 bases, with 16 bases lying between them. CDR1 is SGHRS, CDR2 YFSETQ, per germline. CDR3 length: 14 residues. The CDR3 protein is CASSPGTAGGELFF. As DNA, the CDR3 is TGCGCCAGCAGTCCCGGGACGGCGGGGGGGGAGCTGTTTTTT.

This clone was seen only a few times. This chain uses TRBV28 with TRBJ1-4; D is unclear. With 3 bases removed from V and 2 bases from J, the gap between germline ends came to 7 bases. Germline-derived CDR1 and CDR2 are MDHEN and SYDVKM. The CDR3 sequence is 14 residues long. The CDR3 protein is CASSFTGTNEKLFF. The CDR3 nucleotides are TGTGCCAGCAGTTTCACGGGGACTAATGAAAAACTGTTTTTT.

The chain has TRBV2 and TRBJ2-1; maybe TRBD2 (5 bases). The V end was cut by 5 bases, the J end by 4 bases, with 9 bases between. The CDR3 extends over 13 amino acids. CDR1 and CDR2 from the germline V gene are SNHLY and FYNNEI. The chain's CDR3 is CASSITGYNEQFF. The CDR3 nucleotides are TGTGCCAGCAGTATTACGGGGTACAATGAGCAGTTCTTC.

The J gene is TRBJ2-6, the V gene TRBV24-1; D is unresolved. The germline V and J ends were trimmed by 0 bases and 0 bases, with 11 bases remaining between them. Germline loops: CDR1 KGHDR, CDR2 SFDVKD. The CDR3 loop spans 18 amino acids. CDR3 nucleotides: TGTGCCACCAGTGATTTGGCAGACATCCTCTCTGGGGCCAACGTCCTGACTTTC. Residues: CATSDLADILSGANVLTF.

A single count supports this clone. The chain couples TRBV6-2 or TRBV6-3 to TRBJ1-5; D is ambiguous. Germline CDR1 MNHEY, CDR2 SVGEGT. The CDR3 extends over 15 amino acids. V was trimmed by 5 bases and J by 3 bases, leaving 14 bases between them. The CDR3: CASSPARGHNQPQHF. CDR3 coding DNA: TGTGCCAGCAGTCCCGCTCGAGGGCACAATCAGCCCCAGCATTTT.

In its sample, this clone was seen once. The chain employs TRBV9 and TRBJ2-1; 10 nucleotides agree with TRBD2. The CDR3 has 16 residues. The germline gives CDR1 SGDLS, CDR2 YYNGEE. V dropped 4 bases and J dropped 5; count of bases not matched to a gene: 9. The CDR3 sequence is CASSPSGTSANNEQFF. CDR3 in DNA: TGTGCCAGCAGCCCGTCGGGGACTAGCGCCAACAATGAGCAGTTCTTC.

The chain uses TRBV12-3 or TRBV12-4 and TRBJ1-6; TRBD1 aligns across 7 bases. CDR3 size: 13 residues. V trimming: 6 bases; J trimming: 11 bases; junction bases outside the gene matches: 7. The CDR3 DNA reads as TGTGCCAGCAGACGCGGACAGGACCCACCCCTCCACTTT. Protein: CASRRGQDPPLHF.

The J gene is TRBJ1-2, the V gene TRBV19, with 7 bases that match TRBD1. With 3 bases clipped from V and 4 bases from J, the junction kept 5 bases outside the gene matches. The CDR3 length is 14 residues. Germline CDR1 LNHDA, CDR2 SQIVND (reference sequence). The CDR3 DNA is TGTGCCAGTAGTATCGGGACAGAAGGCTATGGCTACACCTTC. Amino acid sequence: CASSIGTEGYGYTF.

The chain recombines TRBV10-3 with TRBJ1-6; tentatively, D is TRBD1 (5 bases). Germline CDR1 and CDR2: ENHRY and SYGVKD. V was shortened by 7 bases and J by 7 bases, with 14 bases between the two germline ends. CDR3 length equals 14 residues. The CDR3 region is CAIKNPGQNSPLHF. The CDR3 DNA sequence: TGTGCCATCAAAAATCCCGGACAAAATTCACCCCTCCACTTT.

The CDR3 loop reads CASREDRGYNEQFF. The CDR3 coding sequence is TGTGCCAGTAGGGAGGACAGGGGCTACAATGAGCAGTTCTTC. The chain employs TRBV19 and TRBJ2-1; 9 bases align to TRBD1. This CDR3 has 14 residues. Trimming at V came to 6 bases and at J to 3 bases, leaving 3 bases not matched to a gene. Germline V lookup: CDR1 LNHDA, CDR2 SQIVND (reference sequence).

The genes are TRBV3-1 (or the pseudogene TRBV3-2) and TRBJ1-1; TRBD1 matches 9 bases. CDR1 and CDR2 (germline): LGHDT, YNNKEL (reference sequence). This CDR3 has 14 amino acids. V was pared by 6 bases and J by 4 bases, with 6 bases of the junction left unmatched. For the CDR3, the DNA is TGTGCCAGCAGGCATACAGGGGGCGGCACTGAAGCTTTCTTT. It encodes CASRHTGGGTEAFF.

V and J are TRBV30 and TRBJ2-5, with D unclear. The germline gives CDR1 GTSNPN, CDR2 SVGIG (reference sequence). V was shortened by 1 base and J by 1 base, with 7 bases between the two germline ends. The CDR3 is 13 amino acids. DNA of the CDR3: TGTGCCTGGAGTGGTACCGGCCAAGAGACCCAGTACTTC. It specifies CAWSGTGQETQYF.

This clone has a single count. The J gene is TRBJ1-4, the V gene TRBV5-1, with 7 bases matching TRBD1. Germline CDR1 reads SGHRS; CDR2 reads YFSETQ. The CDR3 runs to 17 residues. J lost 8 bases, V lost 5 bases, and 18 bases had no gene match. CDR3 protein: CASRPGTVRVYGEKLFF. CDR3 in DNA: TGCGCCAGCAGGCCCGGGACAGTTCGAGTGTACGGGGAAAAACTGTTTTTT.

CDR3 sequence: CASSYQTGFNSPLHF. CDR3 nucleotides: TGTGCCAGCAGTTACCAAACAGGGTTTAATTCACCCCTCCACTTT. V is TRBV6-5 and J is TRBJ1-6; perhaps TRBD1 as D (6 bases). From germline, CDR1 is MNHEY and CDR2 SVGAGI. There are 15 residues in the CDR3. Trimming pared 2 bases from V and 6 bases from J, leaving 11 bases between.

The chain combines TRBV13 with TRBJ2-6; 7 bases are shared with TRBD2. Germline V lookup: CDR1 PRHDT, CDR2 FYEKMQ (reference sequence). CDR3 length: 14 residues. V lost 10 bases and J lost 3; bases outside the gene matches: 6. Here the CDR3 DNA reads TGTGCCACAGGCGGGGGATTTGGGGCCAACGTCCTGACTTTC. Its protein product is CATGGGFGANVLTF.

This clone has a single count. The DNA of the CDR3 is TGTGCCAGCAGCTTAGCGCATGTAGGGGATAATTCACCCCTCCACTTT. This sequence encodes CASSLAHVGDNSPLHF. V usage is TRBV7-2 and J usage is TRBJ1-6; tentative D call: TRBD1 (5 bases). The CDR3 has 16 residues. Trimming took off 0 bases at V and 5 bases at J, with 11 bases between the two ends. Germline CDR1 and CDR2: SGHTA and FQGNSA.

The chain employs TRBV6-2 or TRBV6-3 and TRBJ2-1; TRBD2 matches 8 bases. Unmatched junction bases numbered 6, after V lost 3 bases and J lost 8 bases. Germline values: CDR1 MNHEY, CDR2 SVGEGT. CDR3 size: 14 residues. The CDR3 loop reads CASSYRAGRDEQFF. The CDR3 DNA is TGTGCCAGCAGTTATAGGGCCGGGAGGGATGAGCAGTTCTTC.

This chain links TRBV15 with TRBJ1-3; D ambiguous. This CDR3 has 13 amino acids. The V end lost 3 bases, the J end lost 4 bases, and 7 bases lay between the germline ends. Germline CDR1 LNHNV, CDR2 YYDKDF (reference sequence). The CDR3 loop reads CATSSPSGNTIYF. The CDR3 nucleotides read TGTGCCACCAGCAGTCCAAGCGGAAACACCATATATTTT.

The chain is built from TRBV30 and TRBJ2-3; TRBD2 matches 10 bases. V shed 3 bases and J 6 bases; nucleotides not matched to a gene: 6. This CDR3 region has 14 residues. Per the germline V gene, CDR1 is GTSNPN and CDR2 is SVGIG (reference sequence). The CDR3 loop reads CAWRKAGGQDTQYF. In DNA, the CDR3 is TGTGCCTGGAGGAAAGCGGGGGGGCAGGATACGCAGTATTTT.

The chain employs TRBV21-1 and TRBJ2-1; the listed D gene, TRBD2, was not tested against the DNA. TRBV21-1 is flagged as a pseudogene. The CDR3 consists of 10 residues. This chain's CDR3 is CAIRGNEQFF. The CDR3 DNA is TGTGCCATCCGAGGTAATGAGCAGTTCTTC.

The gene calls are TRBV19 and TRBJ1-5; D remains ambiguous. The V end lost 5 bases, the J end lost 3 bases, and 5 bases lay between the germline ends. Germline-derived CDR1 and CDR2 are LNHDA and SQIVND (reference sequence). The CDR3 spans 12 residues. The CDR3 nucleotides read TGTGCCAGTAGTCCCCACAATCAGCCCCAGCATTTT. Amino acid sequence: CASSPHNQPQHF.

The chain is built from TRBV6-1 and TRBJ2-5; 10 bases are shared with TRBD2. The CDR3 spans 16 residues. Germline CDR1 MNHNS, CDR2 SASEGT. The ends lost 0 bases at V and 9 bases at J; junction bases unmatched: 10. The CDR3 reads CASSEAVAGGSGAQYF. The CDR3 DNA is TGTGCCAGCAGTGAAGCGGTAGCGGGGGGCTCTGGGGCCCAGTACTTC.

The chain joins TRBV30 to TRBJ2-1; D call uncertain. V was shortened by 0 bases and J by 6 bases, with 9 bases between the two germline ends. CDR1 and CDR2 from the germline V gene are GTSNPN and SVGIG (reference sequence). This CDR3 spans 13 amino acids. This CDR3 reads CAWSVPNVNEQFF. In nucleotides, the CDR3 is TGTGCCTGGAGTGTACCTAATGTCAATGAGCAGTTCTTC.

The rearrangement links TRBV29-1 to TRBJ2-1; D is perhaps TRBD1 (5 bases). The germline V gene has CDR1 SQVTM and CDR2 ANQGSEA. Deletions cut 2 bases from V and 2 bases from J, with 16 bases between. This CDR3 region has 16 residues. CDR3 DNA sequence: TGCAGCGTTGAAAAGGGGTACAGGATTACCTACAATGAGCAGTTCTTC. This translates into CSVEKGYRITYNEQFF.